What follows is one T cell receptor beta chain and its context. The antigen remains undetermined. Indicated treatment: roughly 18 received Ad26.COV2.S at low or high dose, single or two shots; roughly 5 received placebo; per-sample allocation not given. Following the first vaccine or placebo injection, samples were taken on day 63. An adult aged 18-55 years in Boston served as the donor. These data belong to a study of Ad26.COV2.S vaccination and SARS-CoV-2 variants. The overall study: Ad26.COV2.S shots went into the muscle once or twice, 56 days apart.

Clones were sequenced by immunoSEQ multiplex PCR, and TCRdb holds only the in-frame ones, with some missing. This sample carries some 480,000 clones, roughly 89% of them seen once, and the ten largest clones take roughly 12%. V lost 5 bases to trimming and J lost 0 bases, with 17 bases between them. Looked up from germline, CDR1 is SGHTA and CDR2 is FQGNSA. The CDR3 totals 16 residues. Study-wide results and limits: After vaccination, reports described spike-specific CD8+ and CD4+ T cell responses as showing substantial breadth. Participants given vaccine showed non-spike TCR breadth similar to that of placebo recipients.

This TCR came from a person between 18 and 60 years old who received the Ad26.COV2.S COVID-19 vaccine or a placebo. This chain links TRBV7-2 with TRBJ2-7, with a possible D match to TRBD2 (6 bases). This specimen consisted of peripheral blood, obtained in a trial of Ad26.COV2.S vaccine versus placebo. CDR3 nucleotides: TGTGCCAGCAGCCGGGAACGCCTGGAGGGCTCCTACGAGCAGTACTTC. Its translation is CASSRERLEGSYEQYF.